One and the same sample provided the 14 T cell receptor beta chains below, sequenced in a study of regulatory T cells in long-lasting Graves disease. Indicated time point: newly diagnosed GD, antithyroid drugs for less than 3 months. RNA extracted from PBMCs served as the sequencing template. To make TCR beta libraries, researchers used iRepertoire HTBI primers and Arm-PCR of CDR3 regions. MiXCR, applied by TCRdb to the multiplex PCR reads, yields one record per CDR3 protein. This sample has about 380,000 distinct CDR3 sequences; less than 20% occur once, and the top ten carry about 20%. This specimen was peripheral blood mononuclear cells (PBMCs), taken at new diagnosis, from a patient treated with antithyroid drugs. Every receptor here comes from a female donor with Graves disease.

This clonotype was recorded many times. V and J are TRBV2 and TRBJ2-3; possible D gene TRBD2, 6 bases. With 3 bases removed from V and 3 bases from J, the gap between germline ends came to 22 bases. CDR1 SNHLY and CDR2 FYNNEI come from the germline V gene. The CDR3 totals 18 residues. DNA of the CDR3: TGTGCCAGCAGTGAGCTCAGGCTAGCGTCGTTTTTAACAGATACGCAGTATTTT. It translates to CASSELRLASFLTDTQYF.

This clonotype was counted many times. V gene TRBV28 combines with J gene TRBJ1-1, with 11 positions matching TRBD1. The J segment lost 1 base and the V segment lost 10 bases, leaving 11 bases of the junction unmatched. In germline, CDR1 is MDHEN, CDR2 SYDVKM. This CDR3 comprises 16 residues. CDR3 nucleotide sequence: TGTGCCACCCTACCAGGACAGGGGGCTAGGAACACTGAAGCTTTCTTT. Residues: CATLPGQGARNTEAFF. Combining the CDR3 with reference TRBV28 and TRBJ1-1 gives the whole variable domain DVKVTQSSRYLVKRTGEKVFLECVQDMDHENMFWYRQDPGLGLRLIYFSYDVKMKEKGDIPEGYSVSREKKERFSLILESASTNQTSMYLCATLPGQGARNTEAFFGQGTRLTVV.

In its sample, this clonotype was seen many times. CDR3 sequence: CASSLAFPGEGKQFF. The CDR3 bases are TGTGCCAGCAGCTTAGCTTTTCCGGGTGAGGGAAAGCAGTTCTTC. This chain links TRBV7-9 with TRBJ2-1; D might be TRBD2 (5 bases). The CDR3 has 15 residues. Germline values: CDR1 SEHNR, CDR2 FQNEAQ (reference sequence). Trimming removed 0 bases from V and 11 bases from J, with 17 bases in between.

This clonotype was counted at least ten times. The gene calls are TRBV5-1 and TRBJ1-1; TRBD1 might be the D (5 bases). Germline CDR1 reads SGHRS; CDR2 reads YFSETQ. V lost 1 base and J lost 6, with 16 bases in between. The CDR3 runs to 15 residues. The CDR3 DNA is TGCGCCAGCAGCTTGACCGACAGAAGCAATTCTGAAGCTTTCTTT. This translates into CASSLTDRSNSEAFF. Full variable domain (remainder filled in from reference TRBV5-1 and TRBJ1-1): KAGVTQTPRYLIKTRGQQVTLSCSPISGHRSVSWYQQTPGQGLQFLFEYFSETQRNKGNFPGRFSGRQFSNSRSEMNVSTLELGDSALYLCASSLTDRSNSEAFFGQGTRLTVV.

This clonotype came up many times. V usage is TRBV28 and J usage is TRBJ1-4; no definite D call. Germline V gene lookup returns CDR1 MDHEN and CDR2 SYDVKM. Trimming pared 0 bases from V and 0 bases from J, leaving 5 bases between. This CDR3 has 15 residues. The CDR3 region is CASSLWSATNEKLFF. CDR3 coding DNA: TGTGCCAGCAGTTTATGGTCCGCAACTAATGAAAAACTGTTTTTT.

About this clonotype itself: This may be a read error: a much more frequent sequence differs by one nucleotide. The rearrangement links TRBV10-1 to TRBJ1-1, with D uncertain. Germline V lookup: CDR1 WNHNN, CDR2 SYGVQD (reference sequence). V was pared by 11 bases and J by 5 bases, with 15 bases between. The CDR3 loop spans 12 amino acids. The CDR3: CAVRLGGTEAFF. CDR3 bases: TGCGCCGTCCGTCTTGGAGGAACTGAAGCTTTCTTT.

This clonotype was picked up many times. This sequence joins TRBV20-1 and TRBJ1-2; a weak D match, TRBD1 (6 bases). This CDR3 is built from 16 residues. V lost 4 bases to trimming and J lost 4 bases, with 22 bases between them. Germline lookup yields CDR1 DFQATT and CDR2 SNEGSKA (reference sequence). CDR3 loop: CSAIPRYRAQTYGYTF. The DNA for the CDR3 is TGCAGTGCTATCCCGCGTTACAGGGCCCAGACCTATGGCTACACCTTC.

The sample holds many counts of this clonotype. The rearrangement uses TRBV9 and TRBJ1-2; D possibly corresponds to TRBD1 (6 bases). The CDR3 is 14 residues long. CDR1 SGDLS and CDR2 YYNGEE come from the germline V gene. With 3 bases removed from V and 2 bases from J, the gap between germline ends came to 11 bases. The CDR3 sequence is CASSGDTLNYGYTF. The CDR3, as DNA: TGTGCCAGCAGCGGGGACACCCTCAACTATGGCTACACCTTC.

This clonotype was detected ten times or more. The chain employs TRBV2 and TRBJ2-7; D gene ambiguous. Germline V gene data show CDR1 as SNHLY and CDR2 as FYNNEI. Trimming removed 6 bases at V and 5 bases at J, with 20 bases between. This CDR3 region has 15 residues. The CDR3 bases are TGTGCCAGCAGGATCGAAAGCTCCTCTCGCCACGAGCAGTACTTC. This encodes CASRIESSSRHEQYF.

As DNA, the CDR3 is TGTGCCAGCAGCGTAGGCCAGGGGGGCACCGGGGAGCTGTTTTTT. Protein: CASSVGQGGTGELFF. V is TRBV9 and J is TRBJ2-2; the D gene is possibly TRBD1 (7 bases). The CDR3 consists of 15 residues. Looked up from germline, CDR1 is SGDLS and CDR2 is YYNGEE. Trimming took 0 bases from V and 4 from J, leaving 10 bases between them.

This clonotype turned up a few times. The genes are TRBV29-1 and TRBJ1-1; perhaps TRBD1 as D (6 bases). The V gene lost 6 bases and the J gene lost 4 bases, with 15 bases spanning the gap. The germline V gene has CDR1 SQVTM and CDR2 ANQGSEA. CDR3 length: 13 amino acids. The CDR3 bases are TGCAGCGTCCCGGCCCGAGGGGGCACTGAAGCTTTCTTT. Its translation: CSVPARGGTEAFF. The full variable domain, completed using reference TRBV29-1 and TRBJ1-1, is SAVISQKPSRDICQRGTSLTIQCQVDSQVTMMFWYRQQPGQSLTLIATANQGSEATYESGFVIDKFPISRPNLTFSTLTVSNMSPEDSSIYLCSVPARGGTEAFFGQGTRLTVV.

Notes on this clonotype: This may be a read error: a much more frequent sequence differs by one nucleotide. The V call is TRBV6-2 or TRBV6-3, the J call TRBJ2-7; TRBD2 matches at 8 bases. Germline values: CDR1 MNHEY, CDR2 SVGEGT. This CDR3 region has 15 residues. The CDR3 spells CSSRTTGLAWYEQYF. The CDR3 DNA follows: TGTTCCAGCAGGACTACCGGACTAGCCTGGTACGAGCAGTACTTC.

The CDR3: CARFIQGLYEQYF. The CDR3 region has the DNA TGTGCCAGGTTCATACAGGGACTCTACGAGCAGTACTTC. The chain carries TRBV2 and TRBJ2-7; TRBD1 or TRBD2 may be the D gene (6 bases each). CDR1 is SNHLY and CDR2 is FYNNEI in the germline V gene. Trimming removed 9 bases from V and 3 bases from J, with 15 bases in between. The CDR3 runs to 13 residues.

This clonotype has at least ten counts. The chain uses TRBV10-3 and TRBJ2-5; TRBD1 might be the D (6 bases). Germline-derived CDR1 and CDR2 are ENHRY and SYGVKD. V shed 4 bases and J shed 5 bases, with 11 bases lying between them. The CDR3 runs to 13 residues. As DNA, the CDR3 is TGTGCCATCAGTGGGCAGGGGATGGAGACCCAGTACTTC. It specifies CAISGQGMETQYF.